A single sample gave rise to the 14 T cell receptor beta chains below, sequenced in a study of blood T cell repertoires in COVID-19. The assay was immunoSEQ multiplex PCR, and TCRdb's table has in-frame clones only and misses some. The sample lists about 190,000 clones, 70% to 85% seen once, with about 3.5% in the top ten. Sequenced input: PBMCs or T cells enriched from blood (not recorded which). These receptors were taken from a woman in her 30s who had recovered from COVID-19.

This clone showed up just once. The V gene is TRBV7-8, the J gene TRBJ2-1; 14 bases match TRBD2. This CDR3 spans 16 amino acids. With V trimmed by 5 bases and J by 7 bases, 7 bases remained unmatched. Germline lookup yields CDR1 SGHVS and CDR2 FQNEAQ. DNA for the CDR3: TGTGCCAGCAGCCCGGGGACTAGCGGGGGTAGGAATGAGCAGTTCTTC. It yields the protein CASSPGTSGGRNEQFF. The full variable domain, completed using reference TRBV7-8 and TRBJ2-1, is GAGVSQSPRYKVAKRGQDVALRCDPISGHVSLFWYQQALGQGPEFLTYFQNEAQLDKSGLPSDRFFAERPEGSVSTLKIQRTQQEDSAVYLCASSPGTSGGRNEQFFGPGTRLTVL.

The chain is built from TRBV10-3 and TRBJ1-1; 7 nucleotides align to TRBD1. The CDR3 is 13 amino acids. After removal of 3 bases from V and 6 bases from J, the junction contained 4 bases not matched to a gene. Germline CDR1 ENHRY, CDR2 SYGVKD. The CDR3 nucleotides read TGTGCCATCAGTGACCCAGGGACAGCTGAAGCTTTCTTT. Translation: CAISDPGTAEAFF.

V is TRBV20-1 and J is TRBJ2-7, with 8 bases lining up with TRBD1. Germline values: CDR1 DFQATT, CDR2 SNEGSKA (reference sequence). V lost 5 bases and J lost 5; bases outside the gene matches: 2. The CDR3 runs to 11 residues. CDR3 region: CSAGQGHEQYF. The CDR3, as DNA: TGCAGTGCTGGACAGGGTCACGAGCAGTACTTC.

The chain uses TRBV2 and TRBJ1-1; a possible D gene is TRBD1 (6 bases). The CDR3 extends over 15 amino acids. V was cut by 7 bases and J by 1 base, with 16 bases left in between. The germline V gene has CDR1 SNHLY and CDR2 FYNNEI. DNA of the CDR3: TGTGCCAGCATCTCGAGCGGGGGGCAGAACACTGAAGCTTTCTTT. Its translation is CASISSGGQNTEAFF.

This chain links TRBV27 with TRBJ1-1, with a tentative D call TRBD1 (6 bases). The ends were cut back, 5 bases at V and 9 bases at J, with 19 bases in the middle. Germline V lookup: CDR1 MNHEY, CDR2 SMNVEV (reference sequence). This CDR3 is 14 amino acids long. CDR3 region: CASSPDHDRRQAFF. Written as DNA, the CDR3 is TGTGCCAGCAGTCCCGACCACGACAGGCGTCAAGCTTTCTTT.

The chain couples TRBV4-1 to TRBJ1-1, with 7 bases that match TRBD1. CDR3 length: 15 amino acids. V was clipped by 0 bases and J by 6 bases; unmatched bases: 7. Germline V gene sequence: CDR1 MGHRA, CDR2 YSYEKL. CDR3 DNA sequence: TGCGCCAGCAGCCAAGAGACTAGGGGGCCGGCTGAAGCTTTCTTT. Its translation: CASSQETRGPAEAFF.

This chain links TRBV3-1 (or the pseudogene TRBV3-2) with TRBJ2-1; TRBD2 agrees at 8 bases. Looked up from germline, CDR1 is LGHDT and CDR2 is YNNKEL (reference sequence). V lost 1 base, J lost 4 bases, and 3 bases stayed unmatched. The CDR3 is 15 residues long. The CDR3 DNA sequence: TGTGCCAGCAGCCAAGTACTAGCGGCATACAATGAGCAGTTCTTC. Translating gives CASSQVLAAYNEQFF.

In its sample, this clone was seen a few times. The chain recombines TRBV19 with TRBJ1-5; D not resolved. V was clipped by 0 bases and J by 7 bases, with 13 bases between them. This CDR3 is 15 amino acids long. Germline-derived CDR1 and CDR2 are LNHDA and SQIVND (reference sequence). The DNA for the CDR3 is TGTGCCAGTAGTATAGACCGACAACGCGGGCAGCCCCAGCATTTT. It is translated as CASSIDRQRGQPQHF.

The chain joins TRBV5-1 to TRBJ2-2; the D is unclear. This CDR3 region has 17 residues. V shed 4 bases and J shed 0 bases, with 16 bases lying between them. Germline V lookup: CDR1 SGHRS, CDR2 YFSETQ. In nucleotides, the CDR3 is TGCGCCAGCAGCCTGAAGGTCCAGGCAACGAACACCGGGGAGCTGTTTTTT. Residues: CASSLKVQATNTGELFF.

V is TRBV11-2 and J is TRBJ1-4, with D possibly matching TRBD1 (6 bases). V shed 2 bases and J shed 7 bases, with 14 bases lying between them. From germline, CDR1 is SGHAT and CDR2 FQNNGV. This CDR3 spans 15 amino acids. In nucleotides, the CDR3 is TGTGCCAGCAGCTTATCAGGGGCGTTAGGTGAAAAACTGTTTTTT. Translating it yields CASSLSGALGEKLFF.

The gene calls are TRBV15 and TRBJ2-7; 8 bases line up with TRBD2. CDR3 length: 17 residues. Germline values: CDR1 LNHNV, CDR2 YYDKDF (reference sequence). V was clipped by 3 bases and J by 3 bases; unmatched bases: 13. CDR3 nucleotides: TGTGCCACCAGCAGTCCCTTTAGTCTAGCGGGCAACTACGAGCAGTACTTC. It encodes CATSSPFSLAGNYEQYF.

The V and J genes are TRBV19 and TRBJ1-4; 11 bases line up with TRBD1. There are 17 residues in the CDR3. From germline, CDR1 is LNHDA and CDR2 SQIVND (reference sequence). V lost 5 bases to trimming and J lost 3 bases; unmatched junction nucleotides: 8. The CDR3 here is CASSPPPGQGANEKLFF. The CDR3 DNA reads TGTGCCAGTAGTCCTCCTCCGGGACAGGGGGCTAATGAAAAACTGTTTTTT.

The chain combines TRBV6-1 with TRBJ1-4; 9 bases match TRBD1. Trimming cost V 2 bases and J 7 bases; bases outside gene matches: 8. CDR1 is MNHNS, CDR2 SASEGT, per germline. The CDR3 consists of 16 residues. The CDR3 DNA reads as TGTGCCAGCAGTGAATATGAAGTGACAGGGGGTGAAAAACTGTTTTTT. It is translated as CASSEYEVTGGEKLFF.

This chain connects TRBV30 to TRBJ2-7, with 9 bases aligning to TRBD1. V shed 5 bases, J shed 6 bases, and the junction held 8 bases outside the gene matches. CDR3 length: 13 residues. Germline V gene lookup returns CDR1 GTSNPN and CDR2 SVGIG (reference sequence). CDR3 coding DNA: TGTGCCTGGGAGGGACAGGGAGGTCCCGAGCAGTACTTC. Amino acids: CAWEGQGGPEQYF.